This T cell receptor (beta chain) was obtained from a study of vaccination effects on CD4 cells after COVID-19. Study overall: Relative to the second dose, post-vaccine samples were obtained a median of 72 days later.

Sequenced by immunoSEQ multiplex PCR; TCRdb stores in-frame clones only, minus some. The sample has some 27,000 clones; roughly 80% are singletons. Before sequencing, viral peptide pools were used by the ViraFEST assay to expand antigen-specific CD4+ T cells. The culture ran for about 11 days, and then CD4+ T cells were isolated. The cohort was immunized with two doses of either the BNT162b2 or mRNA-1273 vaccine. Study-wide results and caveats: Marked clonal contraction of infection- and vaccine-induced clones was seen late after vaccination. Sampling in the study covered few convalescent patients and included no early post-infection timepoints.

To note about this clone: Its antigen is undetermined.

V lost 4 bases and J 2 bases, leaving 17 bases between the germline ends. CDR1 is LGHDT, CDR2 YNNKEL, per germline (reference sequence). The CDR3 runs to 16 residues. The source is a human donor who received a COVID-19 vaccine. The sequences come from CD4+ T cells from PBMCs cultured with HCoV-NL63 spike peptides, collected after COVID-19 vaccination. J is TRBJ2-5 and V is TRBV3-1 (or the pseudogene TRBV3-2), with D perhaps TRBD1 or TRBD2 (6 bases each). The CDR3 bases are TGTGCCAGCAGCCCCGGTGGCGGGACACTTCAAGAGACCCAGTACTTC. Protein sequence: CASSPGGGTLQETQYF.